This T cell receptor (beta chain) was found in a study of CD4 and CD8 cells across lung adenocarcinoma regions. Localized lung adenocarcinoma, a non-small cell lung cancer, affected the donors. CDR1 and CDR2 (germline): LGHDT, YNNKEL (reference sequence). Trimming took off 1 base at V and 1 base at J, with 13 bases between the two ends. The length of the CDR3 is 17 residues. TCRdb called the PCR reads again in MiXCR, with one record for every CDR3 protein. This table has fewer than 30,000 distinct CDR3 sequences, almost 50% appearing once. The sample comprised CD8+ T cells from the center of a lung tumor. This TCR was sampled from a male donor with lung adenocarcinoma. The CD4 and CD8 labels of this study may be unreliable. V usage is TRBV3-1 and J usage is TRBJ2-2, with D perhaps given as TRBD1 or TRBD2 (6 bases each). The DNA for the CDR3 is TGTGCCAGCAGCCAAGGTGGGGGGCTAGGGAACACCGGGGAGCTGTTTTTT. Translating gives CASSQGGGLGNTGELFF.